Below are 27 T cell receptor beta chains sequenced from a single sample in a study of T cell changes during pregnancy in multiple sclerosis. Sequenced by immunoSEQ multiplex PCR; TCRdb stores in-frame clones only, minus some. The repertoire holds 18,000 or so clones, with 88% as singletons. The sample in question was CD4+ T cells from peripheral blood mononuclear cells, obtained in the first trimester of pregnancy. The receptors shown here come from a female donor in good health, enrolled as a control in a pregnancy study.

The rearrangement joins TRBV6-1 to TRBJ2-7, with D perhaps TRBD1 (6 bases). Germline assignment: CDR1 MNHNS and CDR2 SASEGT. This CDR3 region has 14 residues. Trimming removed 4 bases from V and 2 bases from J, with 12 bases in between. CDR3 sequence (DNA): TGTGCCAGCAGTGGGACAGTGGTGGCCTACGAGCAGTACTTC. This translates into CASSGTVVAYEQYF.

The V gene is TRBV20-1, the J gene TRBJ2-1; D is uncertain. V was trimmed by 5 bases and J by 8 bases, leaving 7 bases between them. Germline V lookup: CDR1 DFQATT, CDR2 SNEGSKA (reference sequence). The CDR3 runs 10 residues. The CDR3 is CSASVDEQFF. In DNA form, the CDR3 reads TGCAGTGCTTCGGTCGATGAGCAGTTCTTC.

The chain couples TRBV9 to TRBJ2-7; D gene unclear. Germline CDR1 is SGDLS and CDR2 is YYNGEE. V was pared by 0 bases and J by 0 bases, with 7 bases between. The CDR3 totals 14 residues. The CDR3 sequence is CASSVAPSSYEQYF. As DNA, the CDR3 is TGTGCCAGCAGCGTAGCCCCCAGCTCCTACGAGCAGTACTTC.

This rearrangement joins TRBV7-2 to TRBJ2-1, with 10 bases aligning to TRBD2. Germline V gives CDR1 SGHTA, CDR2 FQGNSA. The CDR3 is made up of 18 amino acids. V trimming: 0 bases; J trimming: 0 bases; junction bases outside the gene matches: 5. The CDR3 protein is CASSLAISGGFSYNEQFF. The CDR3 DNA reads as TGTGCCAGCAGCTTAGCGATTAGCGGGGGGTTCTCCTACAATGAGCAGTTCTTC.

This chain uses TRBV11-2 with TRBJ2-1; 7 bases match TRBD1. Germline assignment: CDR1 SGHAT and CDR2 FQNNGV. CDR3 size: 18 residues. After removal of 4 bases from V and 0 bases from J, the junction contained 12 bases not matched to a gene. CDR3 region: CASSSSRMTGLSYNEQFF. The CDR3 DNA reads TGTGCCAGCAGCTCCTCCCGTATGACAGGGCTCTCCTACAATGAGCAGTTCTTC. Drawing the rest from reference TRBV11-2 and TRBJ2-1, the complete variable domain is EAGVAQSPRYKIIEKRQSVAFWCNPISGHATLYWYQQILGQGPKLLIQFQNNGVVDDSQLPKDRFSAERLKGVDSTLKIQPAKLEDSAVYLCASSSSRMTGLSYNEQFFGPGTRLTVL.

V and J are TRBV7-2 and TRBJ1-1; D unresolved. The CDR3 is 12 residues long. V lost 1 base, J lost 11 bases, and 11 bases lay in between. Germline-derived CDR1 and CDR2 are SGHTA and FQGNSA. The CDR3 coding sequence is TGTGCCAGCAGCTTAGGTGAACGGTTGGCTTTCTTT. Translation: CASSLGERLAFF.

The chain couples TRBV10-3 to TRBJ1-2; 8 positions agree with TRBD1. Trimming removed 3 bases from V and 2 bases from J; junction bases left unmatched: 5. The CDR3 has 15 residues. Per germline, CDR1 ENHRY and CDR2 SYGVKD. CDR3 sequence: CAISESDRANYGYTF. The CDR3 coding sequence is TGTGCCATCAGTGAATCGGACAGGGCCAACTATGGCTACACCTTC.

The V call is TRBV18, the J call TRBJ1-4; D call uncertain. CDR3 length equals 14 residues. Germline V gives CDR1 KGHSH, CDR2 LQKENI. V was clipped by 3 bases and J by 4 bases, with 9 bases between them. CDR3 DNA sequence: TGTGCCAGCTCACCCGGGATAGTTAATGAAAAACTGTTTTTT. This translates into CASSPGIVNEKLFF.

The V call is TRBV25-1, the J call TRBJ1-6; D gene unclear. V gave up 8 bases and J gave up 12 bases, with 11 bases separating them. Germline CDR1 and CDR2: MGHDK and SYGVNS. This CDR3 has 11 amino acids. The CDR3 region is CASGLRQPLHF. CDR3 coding DNA: TGTGCCAGCGGCCTACGACAACCCCTCCACTTT.

The chain uses TRBV27 and TRBJ2-3; 7 bases match TRBD2. The CDR3 runs 16 residues. With 4 bases clipped from V and 0 bases from J, the junction kept 7 bases outside the gene matches. Germline V gene data show CDR1 as MNHEY and CDR2 as SMNVEV (reference sequence). The CDR3 is CASSSLAVLSTDTQYF. The CDR3 bases are TGTGCCAGCAGTTCCCTAGCGGTCCTTAGCACAGATACGCAGTATTTT.

The chain recombines TRBV11-2 with TRBJ2-1, with D tentatively TRBD1 (5 bases). Trimming stripped 3 bases from V and 16 bases from J, with 16 bases between. Per the germline V gene, CDR1 is SGHAT and CDR2 is FQNNGV. The CDR3 contains 12 residues. CDR3 in amino acids: CASSFGGHRGFF. The CDR3 DNA follows: TGTGCCAGCAGCTTTGGCGGACATAGGGGCTTCTTC. Full variable domain (outside the CDR3, taken from reference TRBV11-2 and TRBJ2-1): EAGVAQSPRYKIIEKRQSVAFWCNPISGHATLYWYQQILGQGPKLLIQFQNNGVVDDSQLPKDRFSAERLKGVDSTLKIQPAKLEDSAVYLCASSFGGHRGFFGPGTRLTVL.

V usage is TRBV10-3 and J usage is TRBJ2-3; 7 bases are shared with TRBD1. The junction had 13 bases not matched to a gene; V was cut back by 10 bases and J by 3 bases. There are 15 residues in the CDR3. Germline lookup yields CDR1 ENHRY and CDR2 SYGVKD. The CDR3 protein is CASTRQGQTTDTQYF. DNA of the CDR3: TGTGCCAGCACCCGACAGGGACAGACGACAGATACGCAGTATTTT.

The chain uses TRBV6-4 and TRBJ1-4; D may be TRBD1 (5 bases). V was clipped by 3 bases and J by 7 bases, with 12 bases between them. Germline loops: CDR1 MRHNA, CDR2 SNTAGT. This CDR3 is 14 amino acids long. Here the CDR3 reads CASSEKQGGEKLFF. The CDR3 DNA reads TGTGCCAGCAGTGAGAAGCAGGGCGGTGAAAAACTGTTTTTT.

V usage is TRBV14 and J usage is TRBJ1-4, with D unresolved. Germline V CDR1 and CDR2: SGHDN, FVKESK. This CDR3 comprises 16 residues. Trimming took off 0 bases at V and 5 bases at J, with 13 bases between the two ends. The CDR3 loop is CASSQDVPGWNEKLFF. DNA of the CDR3: TGTGCCAGCAGCCAAGATGTTCCCGGGTGGAATGAAAAACTGTTTTTT.

The genes are TRBV10-2 and TRBJ2-7, with 11 bases that match TRBD1. Unmatched junction bases numbered 10, after V lost 8 bases and J lost 4 bases. CDR1 and CDR2 from the germline V gene are WSHSY and SAAADI. CDR3 length equals 15 residues. The CDR3: CASRRGGTGGYEQYF. In DNA, the CDR3 is TGCGCCAGCCGGCGAGGGGGGACAGGGGGGTACGAGCAGTACTTC.

The chain carries TRBV30 and TRBJ2-7, with 10 bases fitting TRBD2. V shed 2 bases and J 1 base; nucleotides not matched to a gene: 2. The CDR3 has 14 amino acids. Germline CDR1 and CDR2: GTSNPN and SVGIG (reference sequence). CDR3 in amino acids: CAWSKLAGSYEQYF. CDR3 bases: TGTGCCTGGAGTAAACTAGCGGGATCCTACGAGCAGTACTTC.

The V and J genes are TRBV7-9 and TRBJ2-5; D uncertain. Germline loops: CDR1 SEHNR, CDR2 FQNEAQ (reference sequence). The CDR3 contains 13 residues. V was trimmed by 3 bases and J by 1 base, leaving 6 bases between them. The CDR3 bases are TGTGCCAGCAGCTTTACGGGCCAAGAGACCCAGTACTTC. It is translated as CASSFTGQETQYF. Complete variable domain (other parts from reference TRBV7-9 and TRBJ2-5): DTGVSQNPRHKITKRGQNVTFRCDPISEHNRLYWYRQTLGQGPEFLTYFQNEAQLEKSRLLSDRFSAERPKGSFSTLEIQRTEQGDSAMYLCASSFTGQETQYFGPGTRLLVL.

J is TRBJ2-3 and V is TRBV18; 8 nucleotides agree with TRBD2. Germline CDR1 KGHSH, CDR2 LQKENI. V trimming: 4 bases; J trimming: 0 bases; junction bases outside the gene matches: 9. The CDR3 has 17 amino acids. The CDR3 loop reads CASSRRLARSSTDTQYF. The CDR3 DNA reads as TGTGCCAGCTCACGCAGACTAGCGAGGTCGAGCACAGATACGCAGTATTTT.

The genes are TRBV10-3 and TRBJ1-5; tentatively, D is TRBD1 (5 bases). CDR1 ENHRY and CDR2 SYGVKD come from the germline V gene. The V and J ends lost 5 bases and 3 bases respectively, with 11 bases between them. There are 14 residues in the CDR3. CDR3 sequence reads: CAISRGGDNQPQHF. CDR3 coding DNA: TGTGCCATCAGTCGGGGGGGAGACAATCAGCCCCAGCATTTT.

The chain couples TRBV29-1 to TRBJ2-7, with a tentative D call TRBD1 (6 bases). The CDR3 spans 15 residues. Germline lookup yields CDR1 SQVTM and CDR2 ANQGSEA. Trimming left V 4 bases short and J 3 bases short, with 19 bases between. CDR3 nucleotides: TGCAGCGTTGGAGGTCCGGGACAAGAAGGCTACGAGCAGTACTTC. Amino acid sequence: CSVGGPGQEGYEQYF.

CDR3 in amino acids: CASRVGGPYGYTF. Here the CDR3 DNA reads TGTGCCAGCAGGGTGGGGGGACCCTATGGCTACACCTTC. The chain recombines TRBV2 with TRBJ1-2; possible D gene TRBD1, 5 bases. The CDR3 covers 13 residues. The germline V gene has CDR1 SNHLY and CDR2 FYNNEI. Between the trimmed V and J ends, which lost 6 bases and 4 bases, there was a span of 12 bases.

V usage is TRBV6-1 and J usage is TRBJ2-7; no clear D. The germline V gene has CDR1 MNHNS and CDR2 SASEGT. The CDR3 runs 11 residues. Trimming cost V 8 bases and J 6 bases, with 11 bases left between them. As DNA, the CDR3 is TGTGCCAGCCTTGGCGGCCTCGAGCAGTACTTC. Residues: CASLGGLEQYF.

The chain carries TRBV11-3 and TRBJ2-3; 10 nucleotides align to TRBD2. Germline-derived CDR1 and CDR2 are SGHNT and YENEEA. Trimming at V came to 1 base and at J to 4 bases, leaving 5 bases not matched to a gene. This CDR3 is built from 16 residues. The CDR3 coding sequence is TGTGCCAGCAGCTTAGGATCTAGCGGGAGTGCAGATACGCAGTATTTT. It codes for CASSLGSSGSADTQYF.

The chain uses TRBV7-2 and TRBJ2-7, with TRBD2 matching over 10 bases. The CDR3 spans 16 residues. The germline V gene has CDR1 SGHTA and CDR2 FQGNSA. V lost 0 bases, J lost 3 bases, and 5 bases stayed unmatched. CDR3 protein: CASSLAPAGGLYEQYF. The DNA for the CDR3 is TGTGCCAGCAGCTTAGCCCCAGCGGGGGGGCTCTACGAGCAGTACTTC.

The J gene is TRBJ2-5, the V gene TRBV10-3; D perhaps matches TRBD1 (5 bases). In germline, CDR1 is ENHRY, CDR2 SYGVKD. V lost 6 bases, J lost 2 bases, and 7 bases lay in between. This CDR3 is built from 12 residues. The CDR3 is CAIRGQQETQYF. The CDR3 bases are TGTGCCATCAGGGGGCAGCAAGAGACCCAGTACTTC.

The genes are TRBV9 and TRBJ2-1; 8 nucleotides match TRBD1. Germline values: CDR1 SGDLS, CDR2 YYNGEE. V gave up 3 bases and J gave up 2 bases; unmatched junction bases: 13. The CDR3 contains 18 residues. CDR3 nucleotides: TGTGCCAGCAGCGCCGCATCAACAGGGGGAGGCACCTACAATGAGCAGTTCTTC. It specifies CASSAASTGGGTYNEQFF.

This sequence joins TRBV9 and TRBJ2-7; D is perhaps TRBD1 (6 bases). CDR3 length equals 12 residues. The germline CDR1 and CDR2 sequences are SGDLS and YYNGEE. V lost 4 bases and J 3 bases, leaving 8 bases between the germline ends. The CDR3 sequence: CASSRDNYEQYF. In DNA, the CDR3 is TGTGCCAGCAGCCGGGACAACTACGAGCAGTACTTC.